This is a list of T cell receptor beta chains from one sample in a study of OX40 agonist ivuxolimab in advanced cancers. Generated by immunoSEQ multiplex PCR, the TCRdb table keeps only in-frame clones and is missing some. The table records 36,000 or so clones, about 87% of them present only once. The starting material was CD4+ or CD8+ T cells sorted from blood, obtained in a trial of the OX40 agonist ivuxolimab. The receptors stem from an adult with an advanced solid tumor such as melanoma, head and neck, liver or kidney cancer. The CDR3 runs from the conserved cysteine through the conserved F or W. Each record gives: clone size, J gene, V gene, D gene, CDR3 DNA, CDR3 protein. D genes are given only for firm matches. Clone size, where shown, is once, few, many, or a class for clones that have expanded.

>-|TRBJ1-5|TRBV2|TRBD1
TGTGCCAGCAGTGGGACAGGGCTAGGCAATCAGCCCCAGCATTTT
CASSGTGLGNQPQHF
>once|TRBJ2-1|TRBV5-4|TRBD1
TGTGCCAGCAGCTACGACCGGGACAGGGGTAGCGATGAGCAGTTCTTC
CASSYDRDRGSDEQFF
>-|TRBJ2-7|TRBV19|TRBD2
TGTGCCAGTGCCCAACCCCGCGGGAGCTCCTACGAGCAGTACTTC
CASAQPRGSSYEQYF
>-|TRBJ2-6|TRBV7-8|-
TGTGCCAGCAGCCCAAGGGGGGATGGGGGCGCGGTTGGGGCCAACGTCCTGACTTTC
CASSPRGDGGAVGANVLTF
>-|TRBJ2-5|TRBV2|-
TGTGCCAGCAGTGATCTTAACCAGTACTTC
CASSDLNQYF
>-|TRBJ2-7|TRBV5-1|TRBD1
TGCGCCAGCAGCTCGAGACAGGGGGCCTTCTACGAGCAGTACTTC
CASSSRQGAFYEQYF
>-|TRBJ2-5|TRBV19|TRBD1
TGTGCCAGTAGTCCCCCCGGGACAGGGTATGGGGAGACCCAGTACTTC
CASSPPGTGYGETQYF
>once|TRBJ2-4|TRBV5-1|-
TGCGCCAGCAGCTTGAACGGGGAACGAATTCAGTACTTC
CASSLNGERIQYF
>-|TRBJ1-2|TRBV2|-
TGTGCCAGCAAGATAGCGGGGGTCTATGGCTACACCTTC
CASKIAGVYGYTF
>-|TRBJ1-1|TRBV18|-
TGTGCCAGCTCACCAATTAAGGGTGGGGCTTTCTTT
CASSPIKGGAFF
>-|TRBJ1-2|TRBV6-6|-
TGTGCCAGCAGTCCCGGGACCGGCTTCTTTGGCTACACCTTC
CASSPGTGFFGYTF
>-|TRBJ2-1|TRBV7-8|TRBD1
TGTGCCAGCAGCTTGTCCGACAGGGGCCGCGGTGAGCAGTTCTTC
CASSLSDRGRGEQFF
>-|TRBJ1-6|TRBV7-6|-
TGTGCCAGCAGCTTTCCAGCAGATTCACCCCTCCACTTT
CASSFPADSPLHF
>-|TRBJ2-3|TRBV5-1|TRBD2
TGCGCCAGCAGCTTGGGACTAGCGGGAGGGCGTGCGGCAGATACGCAGTATTTT
CASSLGLAGGRAADTQYF
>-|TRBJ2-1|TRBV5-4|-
TGTGCCAGCAGCGCGAGGCAGGGATCCTACAATGAGCAGTTCTTC
CASSARQGSYNEQFF
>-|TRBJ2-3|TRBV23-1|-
TGCGCCAGCAGTCAATCGCGAGGTGATACGCAGTATTTT
CASSQSRGDTQYF
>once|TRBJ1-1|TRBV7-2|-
TGTGCCAGCAGCTTAACAGGCACCTTGAACACTGAAGCTTTCTTT
CASSLTGTLNTEAFF
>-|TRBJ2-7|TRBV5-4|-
TGTGCCAGCAGCTTGGAACCAGCGGAGTACGAGCAGTACTTC
CASSLEPAEYEQYF
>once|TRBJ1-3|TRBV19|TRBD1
TGTGCCAGTAGAAGACAGGGGGTCGTCTCTGGAAACACCATATATTTT
CASRRQGVVSGNTIYF
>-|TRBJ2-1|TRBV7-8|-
TGTGCCAGCAGCCCCTCGAGGAGGCCCTACAATGAGCAGTTCTTC
CASSPSRRPYNEQFF
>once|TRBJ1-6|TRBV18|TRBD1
TGTGCCAGCACGTTACAGGGGGCGAAGGATAATTCACCCCTCCACTTT
CASTLQGAKDNSPLHF
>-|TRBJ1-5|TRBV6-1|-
TGTGCCAGCAGTCGACAGGTCTCTGGCAATCAGCCCCAGCATTTT
CASSRQVSGNQPQHF
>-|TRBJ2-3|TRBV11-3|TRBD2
TGTGCCAGCAGCTTCGGGACTAGCGGGGAAGTAGCAGATACGCAGTATTTT
CASSFGTSGEVADTQYF
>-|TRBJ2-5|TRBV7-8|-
TGTGCCAGCAGCTTATCCGGGACCCAGTACTTC
CASSLSGTQYF
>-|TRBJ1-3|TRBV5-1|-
TGCGCCAGCAGCCTCCGTGGGGACAACTCTGGAAACACCATATATTTT
CASSLRGDNSGNTIYF
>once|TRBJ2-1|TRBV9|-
TGTGCCAGCAGCCCTGGACTAACGGGGAATGAGCAGTTCTTC
CASSPGLTGNEQFF
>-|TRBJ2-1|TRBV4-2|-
TGTGCCAGCAGCCAAGATCCAGAACAGGTCAGCTACAATGAGCAGTTCTTC
CASSQDPEQVSYNEQFF
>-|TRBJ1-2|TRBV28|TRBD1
TGTGCCAGCAGTTTATTAGGGACAGGACTTAACTATGGCTACACCTTC
CASSLLGTGLNYGYTF
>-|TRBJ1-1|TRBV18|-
TGTGCCAGCTCACCTGGGATGGCGGGGCTGAACACTGAAGCTTTCTTT
CASSPGMAGLNTEAFF
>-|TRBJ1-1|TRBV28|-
TGTGCCAGCAGCCTCTTCACAGTCTTGAACACTGAAGCTTTCTTT
CASSLFTVLNTEAFF
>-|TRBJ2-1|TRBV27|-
TGTGCCAGCAGTTTGTACAATGAGCAGTTCTTC
CASSLYNEQFF
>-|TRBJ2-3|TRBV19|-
TGTGCCAGTAGTACGAAGGGCGCAGATACGCAGTATTTT
CASSTKGADTQYF
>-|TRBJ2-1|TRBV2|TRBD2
TGTGCCAGCAGTGAAGGGCGGGAGGGCATAGATGAGCAGTTCTTC
CASSEGREGIDEQFF
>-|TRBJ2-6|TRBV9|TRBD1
TGTGCCAGCAGCGCCACTTGGGGACAGGGGGCAGGGACTGGGGCCAACGTCCTGACTTTC
CASSATWGQGAGTGANVLTF
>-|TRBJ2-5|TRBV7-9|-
TGTGCCAGCAGCTTTCGGGAGACCCAGTACTTC
CASSFRETQYF
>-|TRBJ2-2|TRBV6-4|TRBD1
TGTGCCAGCAGTGCCGCCGGGACAGGGTCGGTCGGGGAGCTGTTTTTT
CASSAAGTGSVGELFF
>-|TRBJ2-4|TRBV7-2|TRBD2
TGTGCCAGCAGCGAACAAAGCGGGGGGGCCGGCAAAAACATTCAGTACTTC
CASSEQSGGAGKNIQYF
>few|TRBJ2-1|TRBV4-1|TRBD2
TGCGCCAGCAGCCAAGGGACTAGCGGTTCTCGATGGTACAATGAGCAGTTCTTC
CASSQGTSGSRWYNEQFF
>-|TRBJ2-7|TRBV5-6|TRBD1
TGTGCCAGCAACCCAGGACAGGGTCTGGACGAGCAGTACTTC
CASNPGQGLDEQYF
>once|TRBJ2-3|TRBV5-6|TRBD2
TGTGCCAGCAGCCTCGGACTAGCGGTCATCGAGAACACAGATACGCAGTATTTT
CASSLGLAVIENTDTQYF